Listed here is a single T cell receptor beta chain. The germline V and J ends were trimmed by 0 bases and 3 bases, with 13 bases remaining between them. Germline CDR1 SGHRS, CDR2 YFSETQ. This CDR3 region has 15 residues. These data originate in a study of blood T cells in healthy people across ages. Through a sample-barcoded 5' primer and a J-beta primer mix, a second PCR was run for roughly 6 to 12 cycles. Every cDNA was tagged by a template-switch adaptor with 12 random nucleotides. A single record per CDR3 protein comes from TCRdb applying MiXCR to the 5' RACE reads. The sample carries about 1,600,000 distinct CDR3 sequences, 42% recorded once. Extraction yielded at least 6 micrograms of total RNA per sample.

The sample taken for sequencing was blood. The clonotype comes from a woman between 18 and 29 years old in good health. The gene calls are TRBV5-1 and TRBJ2-7, with D perhaps being TRBD1 or TRBD2 (6 bases each). CDR3 DNA sequence: TGCGCCAGCAGCTTGGTAGGGGGACTGGTCTACGAGCAGTACTTC. It is translated as CASSLVGGLVYEQYF.